This T cell receptor (beta chain) is drawn from a study of T cells in Graves' hyperthyroidism and ophthalmopathy. With 2 bases removed from V and 4 bases from J, the gap between germline ends came to 20 bases. From germline, CDR1 is MNHEY and CDR2 SVGEGT. There are 17 residues in the CDR3. RNA transcripts provided the source from which TCR beta CDR3 regions were amplified. An initial round of RT-PCR targeting the TCR CDR3 relied on the HTBI primer set. Each CDR3 protein gets one entry after TCRdb re-called the multiplex PCR reads with MiXCR. This table holds 350,000 to 400,000 distinct CDR3 sequences, 19% found once.

Source material: blood. The receptor comes from a woman between 18 and 29 years old with Graves' hyperthyroidism. The gene calls are TRBV6-2 or TRBV6-3 and TRBJ1-1; D unresolved. In DNA, the CDR3 is TGTGCCAGCAGTTACACTCCGACCTTCCCGAAAATCACTGAAGCTTTCTTT. It translates to CASSYTPTFPKITEAFF.